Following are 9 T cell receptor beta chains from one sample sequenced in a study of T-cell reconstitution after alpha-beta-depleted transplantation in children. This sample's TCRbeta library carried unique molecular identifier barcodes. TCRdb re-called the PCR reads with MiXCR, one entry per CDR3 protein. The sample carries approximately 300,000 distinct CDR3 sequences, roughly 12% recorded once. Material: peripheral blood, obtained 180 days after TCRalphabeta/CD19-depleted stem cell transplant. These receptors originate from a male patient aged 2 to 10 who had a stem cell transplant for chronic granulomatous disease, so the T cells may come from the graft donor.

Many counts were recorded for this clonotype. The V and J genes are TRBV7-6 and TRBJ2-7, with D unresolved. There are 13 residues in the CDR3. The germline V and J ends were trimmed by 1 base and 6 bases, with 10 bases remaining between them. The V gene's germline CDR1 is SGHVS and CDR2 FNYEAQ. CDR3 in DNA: TGTGCCAGCAGCTTAGGTCGGGCGTCCGAGCAGTACTTC. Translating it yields CASSLGRASEQYF.

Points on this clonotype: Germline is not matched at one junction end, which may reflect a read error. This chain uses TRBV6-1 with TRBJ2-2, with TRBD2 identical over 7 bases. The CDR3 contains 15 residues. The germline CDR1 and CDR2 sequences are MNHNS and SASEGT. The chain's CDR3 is CTSGTSEFNTGELFF. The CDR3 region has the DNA TGTACCAGCGGGACCAGCGAGTTTAACACCGGGGAGCTGTTTTTT.

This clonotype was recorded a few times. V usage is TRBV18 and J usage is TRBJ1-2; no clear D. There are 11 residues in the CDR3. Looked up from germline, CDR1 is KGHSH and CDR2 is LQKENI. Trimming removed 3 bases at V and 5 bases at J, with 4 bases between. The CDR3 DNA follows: TGTGCCAGCTCACCCGAATATGGCTACACCTTC. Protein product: CASSPEYGYTF.

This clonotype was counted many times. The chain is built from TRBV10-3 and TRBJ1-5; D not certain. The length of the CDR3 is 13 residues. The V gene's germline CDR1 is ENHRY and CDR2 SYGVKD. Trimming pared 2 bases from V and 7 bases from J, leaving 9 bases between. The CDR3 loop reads CAISEERSQPQHF. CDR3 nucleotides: TGTGCCATCAGTGAGGAAAGAAGCCAGCCCCAGCATTTT.

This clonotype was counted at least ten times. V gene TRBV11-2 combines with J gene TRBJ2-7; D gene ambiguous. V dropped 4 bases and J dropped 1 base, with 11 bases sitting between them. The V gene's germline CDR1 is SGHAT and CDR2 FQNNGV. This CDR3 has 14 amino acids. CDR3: CASSSIAISYEQYF. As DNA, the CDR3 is TGTGCCAGCAGCTCCATAGCCATTTCCTACGAGCAGTACTTC.

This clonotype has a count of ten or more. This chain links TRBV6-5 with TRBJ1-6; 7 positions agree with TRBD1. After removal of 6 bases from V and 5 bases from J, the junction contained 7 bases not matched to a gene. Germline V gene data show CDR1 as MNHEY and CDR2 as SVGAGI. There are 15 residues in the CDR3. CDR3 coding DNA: TGTGCCAGCAGCCGTAGACAGGGCAATAATTCACCCCTCCACTTT. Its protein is CASSRRQGNNSPLHF.

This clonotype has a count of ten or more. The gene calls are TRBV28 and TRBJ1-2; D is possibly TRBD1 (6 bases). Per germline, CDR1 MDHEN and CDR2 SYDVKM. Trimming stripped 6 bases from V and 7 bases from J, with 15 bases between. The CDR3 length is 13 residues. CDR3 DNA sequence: TGTGCCAGCAGGATGGGACACCCAAGTGGCTACACCTTC. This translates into CASRMGHPSGYTF.

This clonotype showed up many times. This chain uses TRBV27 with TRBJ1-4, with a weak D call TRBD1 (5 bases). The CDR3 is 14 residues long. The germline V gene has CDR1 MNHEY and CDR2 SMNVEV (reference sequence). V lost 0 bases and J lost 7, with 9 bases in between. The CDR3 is CASSLSRGSEKLFF. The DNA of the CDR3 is TGTGCCAGCAGTTTATCGAGGGGAAGTGAAAAACTGTTTTTT.

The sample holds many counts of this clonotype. The CDR3 loop reads CASSFRLKRRGSFQETQYF. In DNA form, the CDR3 reads TGTGCCAGCAGCTTCCGTTTAAAGAGGCGGGGGTCCTTCCAAGAGACCCAGTACTTC. The J gene is TRBJ2-5, the V gene TRBV7-3, with 7 bases fitting TRBD2. V dropped 3 bases and J dropped 1; count of bases not matched to a gene: 17. Per germline, CDR1 SGHTA and CDR2 FQGTGA. The CDR3 spans 19 residues. Combining the CDR3 with reference TRBV7-3 and TRBJ2-5 gives the whole variable domain GAGVSQTPSNKVTEKGKYVELRCDPISGHTALYWYRQSLGQGPEFLIYFQGTGAADDSGLPNDRFFAVRPEGSVSTLKIQRTERGDSAVYLCASSFRLKRRGSFQETQYFGPGTRLLVL.